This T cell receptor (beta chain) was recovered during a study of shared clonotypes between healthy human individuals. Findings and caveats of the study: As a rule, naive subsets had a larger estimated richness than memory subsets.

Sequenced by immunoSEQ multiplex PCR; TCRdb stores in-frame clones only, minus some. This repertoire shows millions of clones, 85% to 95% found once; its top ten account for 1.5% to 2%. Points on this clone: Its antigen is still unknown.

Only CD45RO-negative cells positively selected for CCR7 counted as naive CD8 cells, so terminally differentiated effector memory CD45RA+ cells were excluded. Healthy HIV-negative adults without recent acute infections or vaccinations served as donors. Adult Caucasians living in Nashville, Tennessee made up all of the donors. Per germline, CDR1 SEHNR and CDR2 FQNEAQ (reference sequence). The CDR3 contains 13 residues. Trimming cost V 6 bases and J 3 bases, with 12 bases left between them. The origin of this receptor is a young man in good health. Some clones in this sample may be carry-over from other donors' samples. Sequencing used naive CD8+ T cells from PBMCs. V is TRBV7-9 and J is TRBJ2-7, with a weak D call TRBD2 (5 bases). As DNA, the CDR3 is TGTGCCAGCAGTCCAGCGGCTAGCTACGAGCAGTACTTC. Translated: CASSPAASYEQYF.